The 27 T cell receptor beta chains below come from one sample, sequenced in a study of cytomegalovirus exposure and HLA in healthy donors. In the PCR, 60 Vbeta and 13 Jbeta primers were used. Profiled with immunoSEQ multiplex PCR; TCRdb holds only in-frame clones, not every one. The data contain approximately 140,000 clones, about 79% of them singletons. Sequencing used PBMCs. The receptors stem from a male donor in good health and CMV-seronegative.

V is TRBV11-2 and J is TRBJ1-3; D ambiguous. This CDR3 comprises 13 residues. Germline V gene data show CDR1 as SGHAT and CDR2 as FQNNGV. Trimming removed 1 base from V and 1 base from J, with 2 bases in between. CDR3 nucleotides: TGTGCCAGCAGCTTAGCATCTGGAAACACCATATATTTT. Its translation: CASSLASGNTIYF.

V usage is TRBV15 and J usage is TRBJ2-3; D uncertain. CDR1 and CDR2 from the germline V gene are LNHNV and YYDKDF (reference sequence). The CDR3 length is 15 residues. V dropped 0 bases and J dropped 2 bases, with 9 bases sitting between them. The DNA for the CDR3 is TGTGCCACCAGCAGAGATTTCAGTTTCACAGATACGCAGTATTTT. As protein: CATSRDFSFTDTQYF.

The rearrangement joins TRBV11-2 to TRBJ1-1; D unresolved. The CDR3 covers 11 residues. Germline V gene data show CDR1 as SGHAT and CDR2 as FQNNGV. Between the trimmed V and J ends, which lost 1 base and 8 bases, there was a span of 5 bases. The CDR3 DNA is TGTGCCAGCAGCTTAGGCGGAGAAGCTTTCTTT. This translates into CASSLGGEAFF. Combining the CDR3 with reference TRBV11-2 and TRBJ1-1 gives the whole variable domain EAGVAQSPRYKIIEKRQSVAFWCNPISGHATLYWYQQILGQGPKLLIQFQNNGVVDDSQLPKDRFSAERLKGVDSTLKIQPAKLEDSAVYLCASSLGGEAFFGQGTRLTVV.

This rearrangement joins TRBV4-1 to TRBJ1-2; 10 nucleotides align to TRBD1. Germline assignment: CDR1 MGHRA and CDR2 YSYEKL. V shed 7 bases and J 6 bases; nucleotides not matched to a gene: 5. The CDR3 extends over 13 amino acids. The CDR3 sequence: CASTWDRGDGYTF. The CDR3 nucleotides read TGCGCCAGCACCTGGGACAGGGGCGATGGCTACACCTTC.

The rearrangement links TRBV30 to TRBJ1-6; 7 nucleotides line up with TRBD1. The CDR3 length is 18 residues. The germline CDR1 and CDR2 sequences are GTSNPN and SVGIG (reference sequence). After removal of 0 bases from V and 0 bases from J, the junction contained 8 bases not matched to a gene. This chain's CDR3 is CAWSVMTGKGSYNSPLHF. The CDR3 DNA reads as TGTGCCTGGAGTGTGATGACAGGGAAGGGCTCCTATAATTCACCCCTCCACTTT.

The chain combines TRBV6-6 with TRBJ1-3; D not resolved. Germline V gene sequence: CDR1 MNHNY, CDR2 SVGAGI (reference sequence). This CDR3 has 14 residues. V lost 6 bases to trimming and J lost 2 bases, with 11 bases between them. This chain's CDR3 is CASRFPVTGNTIYF. The CDR3 DNA is TGTGCCAGCAGATTTCCGGTCACTGGAAACACCATATATTTT.

The V call is TRBV25-1, the J call TRBJ2-2; D uncertain. The CDR3 is 14 amino acids. V lost 6 bases and J lost 4, with 12 bases in between. From germline, CDR1 is MGHDK and CDR2 SYGVNS. The CDR3 region is CASRVTAPTGELFF. In nucleotides, the CDR3 is TGTGCCAGCAGGGTAACAGCACCCACCGGGGAGCTGTTTTTT. Full variable domain (missing parts from reference TRBV25-1 and TRBJ2-2): EADIYQTPRYLVIGTGKKITLECSQTMGHDKMYWYQQDPGMELHLIHYSYGVNSTEKGDLSSESTVSRIRTEHFPLTLESARPSHTSQYLCASRVTAPTGELFFGEGSRLTVL.

The J gene is TRBJ2-1, the V gene TRBV7-9, with TRBD2 matching 7 bases. Germline trimming cut 2 bases from V and 4 bases from J; bases unmatched to any gene: 5. Germline lookup yields CDR1 SEHNR and CDR2 FQNEAQ (reference sequence). The CDR3 is 15 amino acids. CDR3 region: CASSLIASGYNEQFF. CDR3 DNA: TGTGCCAGCAGCTTAATAGCTAGCGGTTACAATGAGCAGTTCTTC.

This clone was observed many times. The sample holds other DNA sequences that translate to the same CDR3. The chain has TRBV29-1 and TRBJ1-5, with 7 positions matching TRBD1. CDR1 and CDR2 (germline): SQVTM, ANQGSEA. This CDR3 region has 13 residues. Trimming took 6 bases from V and 4 from J; bases not matched to a gene: 6. The CDR3 sequence is CSVAGGLNQPQHF. The CDR3 DNA reads as TGCAGCGTCGCAGGGGGTCTAAATCAGCCCCAGCATTTT.

The chain recombines TRBV7-9 with TRBJ2-5; 8 bases agree with TRBD2. Per germline, CDR1 SEHNR and CDR2 FQNEAQ (reference sequence). The CDR3 extends over 16 amino acids. V trimming: 1 base; J trimming: 5 bases; junction bases outside the gene matches: 9. The CDR3 sequence: CASSLGGLAGMETQYF. DNA for the CDR3: TGTGCCAGCAGCTTAGGGGGCCTAGCGGGCATGGAGACCCAGTACTTC.

This chain links TRBV18 with TRBJ1-1, with D possibly being TRBD1 (6 bases). CDR1 and CDR2 from the germline V gene are KGHSH and LQKENI. Trimming shortened V by 3 bases and J by 2 bases, and 10 bases separated the two germline ends. The CDR3 extends over 14 amino acids. The CDR3 protein is CASSPVQGNTEAFF. The CDR3 bases are TGTGCCAGCTCACCCGTACAGGGTAACACTGAAGCTTTCTTT.

The chain has TRBV30 and TRBJ1-2; D perhaps matches TRBD1 (6 bases). Germline assignment: CDR1 GTSNPN and CDR2 SVGIG (reference sequence). The V and J ends lost 4 bases and 8 bases respectively, with 14 bases between them. The CDR3 runs 12 residues. Written as DNA, the CDR3 is TGTGCCTGGACCTTTGGACAGACCGGCTACACCTTC. Translated, it gives CAWTFGQTGYTF. The variable domain in full, with the rest retrieved from reference TRBV30 and TRBJ1-2, is SQTIHQWPATLVQPVGSPLSLECTVEGTSNPNLYWYRQAAGRGLQLLFYSVGIGQISSEVPQNLSASRPQDRQFILSSKKLLLSDSGFYLCAWTFGQTGYTFGSGTRLTVV.

The rearrangement joins TRBV27 to TRBJ1-3; no reliable D call. The CDR3 length is 15 residues. CDR1 and CDR2 (germline): MNHEY, SMNVEV (reference sequence). V was shortened by 2 bases and J by 2 bases, with 10 bases between the two germline ends. Written as DNA, the CDR3 is TGTGCCAGCAGTTTAGTGTCTCGGGCTGGAAACACCATATATTTT. It codes for CASSLVSRAGNTIYF.

The V call is TRBV9, the J call TRBJ1-1; TRBD1 agrees at 7 bases. This CDR3 region has 13 residues. Germline CDR1 reads SGDLS; CDR2 reads YYNGEE. The junction had 4 bases not matched to a gene; V was cut back by 4 bases and J by 4 bases. The CDR3 loop is CASSPRQGTEAFF. CDR3 nucleotides: TGTGCCAGCAGCCCTCGACAGGGCACTGAAGCTTTCTTT.

This chain joins TRBV29-1 and TRBJ2-6; no reliable D call. Trimming took 5 bases from V and 0 from J, leaving 11 bases between them. Germline V lookup: CDR1 SQVTM, CDR2 ANQGSEA. The CDR3 is 15 residues long. CDR3 protein: CSVRLPLSGANVLTF. The CDR3 coding sequence is TGCAGCGTTCGACTCCCGCTCTCTGGGGCCAACGTCCTGACTTTC.

V and J are TRBV4-1 and TRBJ2-1, with D possibly matching TRBD1 (6 bases). The CDR3 length is 15 residues. Trimming stripped 0 bases from V and 4 bases from J, with 10 bases between. CDR1 and CDR2 from the germline V gene are MGHRA and YSYEKL. The CDR3 is CASSQEQGRYNEQFF. CDR3 bases: TGCGCCAGCAGCCAAGAACAGGGTCGTTACAATGAGCAGTTCTTC.

The chain joins TRBV4-3 to TRBJ1-1; TRBD1 matches 8 bases. Unmatched junction bases numbered 0, after V lost 0 bases and J lost 3 bases. Germline assignment: CDR1 LGHNA and CDR2 YSLEER. The CDR3 sequence is 14 residues long. CDR3 nucleotides: TGCGCCAGCAGCCAAGAGGACAGGGACACTGAAGCTTTCTTT. Protein product: CASSQEDRDTEAFF.

CDR3 nucleotide sequence: TGCGCCAGCAGCCAAGGACTAGCGGGAGGGCCGGAGGAGCAGTTCTTC. This codes for CASSQGLAGGPEEQFF. V usage is TRBV5-1 and J usage is TRBJ2-1; 15 bases align to TRBD2. Germline CDR1 reads SGHRS; CDR2 reads YFSETQ. The length of the CDR3 is 16 residues. The V and J ends lost 4 bases and 10 bases, in that order; junction bases with no gene match: 9.

The chain is built from TRBV12-5 and TRBJ1-5; D is perhaps TRBD1 (5 bases). The CDR3 is made up of 18 amino acids. Germline V lookup: CDR1 LGHNT, CDR2 FRNRAP. V dropped 1 base and J dropped 6 bases, with 22 bases sitting between them. This CDR3 is CASGLGVEGTKSSQPQHF. The CDR3 DNA reads TGTGCTAGTGGTTTGGGGGTGGAGGGGACGAAGTCTTCTCAGCCCCAGCATTTT.

This sequence joins TRBV5-6 and TRBJ2-5; 8 bases fit TRBD1. In germline, CDR1 is SGHDT, CDR2 YYEEEE. This CDR3 has 14 residues. The V gene end was trimmed by 0 bases and the J gene end by 4 bases; junction bases not matched to a gene: 2. The CDR3 sequence is CASSLGQGRETQYF. DNA of the CDR3: TGTGCCAGCAGCTTGGGACAGGGGAGAGAGACCCAGTACTTC. The full variable domain, with the rest looked up from reference TRBV5-6 and TRBJ2-5, is DAGVTQSPTHLIKTRGQQVTLRCSPKSGHDTVSWYQQALGQGPQFIFQYYEEEERQRGNFPDRFSGHQFPNYSSELNVNALLLGDSALYLCASSLGQGRETQYFGPGTRLLVL.

The J gene is TRBJ1-2, the V gene TRBV11-2, with D hard to call. CDR3 length: 16 residues. Trimming pared 0 bases from V and 0 bases from J, leaving 11 bases between. Germline CDR1 reads SGHAT; CDR2 reads FQNNGV. CDR3 sequence (DNA): TGTGCCAGCAGCTTAGATCTCGCTACAGCTAACTATGGCTACACCTTC. Amino acids: CASSLDLATANYGYTF.

The V call is TRBV30, the J call TRBJ2-7, with a tentative D call TRBD1 (7 bases). The germline V gene has CDR1 GTSNPN and CDR2 SVGIG (reference sequence). The CDR3 consists of 15 residues. The V gene lost 1 base and the J gene lost 5 bases, with 18 bases spanning the gap. The CDR3 loop reads CAWSGVGGGWNEQYF. CDR3 DNA: TGTGCCTGGAGTGGTGTTGGAGGGGGCTGGAACGAGCAGTACTTC.

The chain carries TRBV6-4 and TRBJ1-1; D not certain. This CDR3 has 13 amino acids. V gave up 2 bases and J gave up 1 base, with 5 bases separating them. Germline CDR1 is MRHNA and CDR2 is SNTAGT. CDR3 bases: TGTGCCAGCAGTGACCCCCAGAACACTGAAGCTTTCTTT. Its translation: CASSDPQNTEAFF.

The V gene is TRBV5-1, the J gene TRBJ2-7; TRBD2 aligns across 7 bases. The CDR3 runs 15 residues. V lost 0 bases to trimming and J lost 3 bases; unmatched junction nucleotides: 6. Germline V CDR1 and CDR2: SGHRS, YFSETQ. DNA for the CDR3: TGCGCCAGCAGCTTGGGGGGGGGAGTGGGCTACGAGCAGTACTTC. This encodes CASSLGGGVGYEQYF.

The chain is built from TRBV9 and TRBJ1-2; D unresolved. The CDR3 has 15 amino acids. The ends were cut back, 3 bases at V and 3 bases at J, with 15 bases in the middle. CDR1 and CDR2 from the germline V gene are SGDLS and YYNGEE. This CDR3 reads CASSEPAAGYYGYTF. As DNA, the CDR3 is TGTGCCAGCAGCGAGCCCGCGGCCGGATACTATGGCTACACCTTC.

As to this clone: One end of the junction fails to match germline, which may point to a read error. This chain uses TRBV7-9 with TRBJ2-1; D possibly corresponds to TRBD2 (6 bases). The CDR3 sequence is 10 residues long. CDR1 and CDR2 (germline): SEHNR, FQNEAQ (reference sequence). CDR3: CSSSEEGKFF. Written as DNA, the CDR3 is TGTTCCAGCAGCGAGGAGGGGAAGTTCTTC.

Remarks on this clone: Other DNA sequences within the sample encode an identical CDR3. The V gene is TRBV20-1, the J gene TRBJ2-1; the D gene is possibly TRBD1 (5 bases). The V end lost 2 bases, the J end lost 6 bases, and 5 bases lay between the germline ends. Germline-derived CDR1 and CDR2 are DFQATT and SNEGSKA (reference sequence). The CDR3 has 11 amino acids. Here the CDR3 DNA reads TGCAGTGCTAGACAGGGCAATGAGCAGTTCTTC. It specifies CSARQGNEQFF.